This is a list of T cell receptor beta chains from one sample in a study of T cells in Graves' hyperthyroidism and ophthalmopathy. TCRdb itself ran the multiplex PCR reads through MiXCR, one entry per CDR3 protein. The table has hundreds of thousands of distinct CDR3 sequences, 15% to 20% seen once. Input material: blood. The receptors shown here come from a man between 40 and 49 years old with Graves' ophthalmopathy. The CDR3 runs from the conserved cysteine through the conserved F or W. The order of the fields is V gene, J gene, D gene, clone size, CDR3 protein, CDR3 DNA. The D gene is left open where the match is weak. Where a row states a size, it is once, few, many or the class of an expanded clone; other rows omit it.

v_gene: TRBV5-1; j_gene: TRBJ2-7; d_gene: TRBD2; abundance: -; CDR3aa: CASSLDTSVVEQYF; CDR3nt: TGCGCCAGCAGCTTGGATACTAGCGTAGTCGAGCAGTACTTC
v_gene: TRBV4-3; j_gene: TRBJ2-1; d_gene: TRBD2; abundance: -; CDR3aa: CASSLWREAGEQFF; CDR3nt: TGCGCCAGCAGCCTGTGGCGGGAGGCAGGTGAGCAGTTCTTC
v_gene: TRBV18; j_gene: TRBJ1-5; d_gene: TRBD1; abundance: few; CDR3aa: CASSPPADRGLDQPQHF; CDR3nt: TGTGCCAGCTCACCACCTGCGGACAGGGGGCTCGATCAGCCCCAGCATTTT
v_gene: TRBV6-1; j_gene: TRBJ1-4; d_gene: -; abundance: few; CDR3aa: CASKRGETRREKLFF; CDR3nt: TGTGCCAGCAAGAGGGGGGAAACCCGGCGAGAAAAACTGTTTTTT
v_gene: TRBV3-1; j_gene: TRBJ2-7; d_gene: TRBD2; abundance: few; CDR3aa: CASSWKLAGGTYEQYF; CDR3nt: TGTGCCAGCAGCTGGAAACTAGCGGGGGGAACCTACGAGCAGTACTTC
v_gene: TRBV3-1; j_gene: TRBJ2-3; d_gene: TRBD2; abundance: -; CDR3aa: CASSIGLAVPPRDTQYF; CDR3nt: TGTGCCAGCAGCATAGGACTAGCGGTGCCTCCGAGAGATACGCAGTATTTT
v_gene: TRBV30; j_gene: TRBJ2-5; d_gene: -; abundance: -; CDR3aa: CAWSNSRDPQETQYF; CDR3nt: TGTGCCTGGAGTAATTCCCGGGACCCTCAAGAGACCCAGTACTTC
v_gene: TRBV27; j_gene: TRBJ2-1; d_gene: TRBD1; abundance: -; CDR3aa: CASSWDRVASEHNEQFF; CDR3nt: TGTGCCAGCAGTTGGGACAGGGTGGCTAGTGAACACAATGAGCAGTTCTTC
v_gene: TRBV18; j_gene: TRBJ2-5; d_gene: -; abundance: -; CDR3aa: CASSPPQPGRETQYF; CDR3nt: TGTGCCAGCTCACCACCGCAGCCGGGTAGAGAGACCCAGTACTTC
v_gene: TRBV5-1; j_gene: TRBJ2-1; d_gene: TRBD2; abundance: few; CDR3aa: CASSLGGGLGINEQFF; CDR3nt: TGCGCCAGCAGCTTGGGTGGTGGACTAGGCATCAATGAGCAGTTCTTC
v_gene: TRBV2; j_gene: TRBJ1-1; d_gene: -; abundance: many; CDR3aa: CASNLGNTEAFF; CDR3nt: TGTGCCAGCAATCTGGGAAACACTGAAGCTTTCTTT
v_gene: TRBV7-3; j_gene: TRBJ2-3; d_gene: -; abundance: -; CDR3aa: CASSLSPVPGTDTQYF; CDR3nt: TGTGCCAGCAGCTTATCCCCAGTGCCAGGCACAGATACGCAGTATTTT
v_gene: TRBV18; j_gene: TRBJ1-5; d_gene: -; abundance: many; CDR3aa: CASSPSGQTLNQPQHF; CDR3nt: TGTGCCAGCTCACCAAGCGGACAGACTCTCAATCAGCCCCAGCATTTT
v_gene: TRBV4-2; j_gene: TRBJ2-1; d_gene: -; abundance: -; CDR3aa: CASSPGRTLYNEQFF; CDR3nt: TGTGCCAGCAGCCCGGGACGGACCTTATACAATGAGCAGTTCTTC
v_gene: TRBV12-3/TRBV12-4; j_gene: TRBJ1-1; d_gene: -; abundance: many; CDR3aa: CASSSQLNTEAFF; CDR3nt: TGTGCCAGCAGTTCGCAGCTGAACACTGAAGCTTTCTTT
v_gene: TRBV30; j_gene: TRBJ2-1; d_gene: -; abundance: -; CDR3aa: CAWSVFSGAEQFF; CDR3nt: TGTGCCTGGAGTGTATTCTCGGGAGCCGAGCAGTTCTTC
v_gene: TRBV7-3; j_gene: TRBJ2-6; d_gene: TRBD1; abundance: -; CDR3aa: CASSLGGTGSGANVLTF; CDR3nt: TGTGCCAGCAGCTTAGGGGGGACAGGGTCTGGGGCCAACGTCCTGACTTTC
v_gene: TRBV11-2; j_gene: TRBJ2-1; d_gene: -; abundance: -; CDR3aa: CASSFRATPYNEQFF; CDR3nt: TGTGCCAGCAGCTTTAGAGCCACCCCCTACAATGAGCAGTTCTTC
v_gene: TRBV7-2; j_gene: TRBJ1-2; d_gene: -; abundance: once; CDR3aa: CASSSIAGTGYTF; CDR3nt: TGTGCCAGCAGCTCGATTGCAGGGACTGGCTACACCTTC
v_gene: TRBV2; j_gene: TRBJ2-3; d_gene: -; abundance: -; CDR3aa: CAAKRGEETDTQYF; CDR3nt: TGTGCCGCTAAAAGGGGGGAAGAAACAGATACGCAGTATTTT
v_gene: TRBV5-6; j_gene: TRBJ2-7; d_gene: TRBD2; abundance: -; CDR3aa: CASSLAGGDYEQYF; CDR3nt: TGTGCCAGCAGTCTAGCGGGGGGCGACTACGAGCAGTACTTC
v_gene: TRBV10-3; j_gene: TRBJ1-2; d_gene: -; abundance: -; CDR3aa: CAILDTQGGYGYTF; CDR3nt: TGTGCCATATTAGACACCCAGGGTGGCTATGGCTACACCTTC
v_gene: TRBV7-2; j_gene: TRBJ2-2; d_gene: TRBD2; abundance: -; CDR3aa: CASSLVEVAGGPTGELFF; CDR3nt: TGTGCCAGCAGCTTAGTAGAAGTCGCGGGAGGGCCCACCGGGGAGCTGTTTTTT
v_gene: TRBV28; j_gene: TRBJ2-1; d_gene: -; abundance: -; CDR3aa: CASSFQGRYNEQFF; CDR3nt: TGTGCCAGCAGTTTCCAGGGTCGATACAATGAGCAGTTCTTC
v_gene: TRBV19; j_gene: TRBJ2-1; d_gene: -; abundance: -; CDR3aa: CASSMHTSSSYNEQSF; CDR3nt: TGTGCCAGTAGTATGCACACCTCGAGCTCCTACAATGAGCAGTCCTTC
v_gene: TRBV3-1; j_gene: TRBJ2-1; d_gene: TRBD2; abundance: few; CDR3aa: CASSVTGGGYNEQFF; CDR3nt: TGTGCCAGCAGCGTAACTGGCGGGGGTTACAATGAGCAGTTCTTC
v_gene: TRBV6-2/TRBV6-3; j_gene: TRBJ1-6; d_gene: -; abundance: -; CDR3aa: CAVGFAYNSPLHF; CDR3nt: TGTGCCGTGGGGTTCGCCTATAATTCACCCCTCCACTTT
v_gene: TRBV3-1; j_gene: TRBJ2-7; d_gene: TRBD1; abundance: many; CDR3aa: CASSQGTAQYEQYF; CDR3nt: TGTGCCAGCAGCCAGGGGACAGCACAGTACGAGCAGTACTTC
v_gene: TRBV11-1; j_gene: TRBJ1-4; d_gene: -; abundance: -; CDR3aa: CASSLNQPRLLNEKLFF; CDR3nt: TGTGCCAGCAGCTTAAACCAGCCCAGGCTTCTCAATGAAAAACTGTTTTTT
v_gene: TRBV5-1; j_gene: TRBJ1-3; d_gene: -; abundance: few; CDR3aa: CASSQLGTPGNTIYF; CDR3nt: TGCGCCAGCAGCCAACTCGGAACACCGGGAAACACCATATATTTT
v_gene: TRBV7-2; j_gene: TRBJ2-7; d_gene: TRBD2; abundance: many; CDR3aa: CASSLWGGGETPYEQYF; CDR3nt: TGTGCCAGCAGCTTATGGGGGGGAGGAGAGACCCCCTACGAGCAGTACTTC
v_gene: TRBV6-1; j_gene: TRBJ1-2; d_gene: -; abundance: few; CDR3aa: CASSLERGANYGYTF; CDR3nt: TGTGCCAGCAGCCTAGAGAGAGGGGCGAACTATGGCTACACCTTC
v_gene: TRBV13; j_gene: TRBJ2-2; d_gene: -; abundance: few; CDR3aa: CASSLAGRPSGELFF; CDR3nt: TGTGCCAGCAGCTTAGCCGGGAGACCATCCGGGGAGCTGTTTTTT
v_gene: TRBV11-2; j_gene: TRBJ2-5; d_gene: TRBD2; abundance: many; CDR3aa: CASSRGGLTVGTQYF; CDR3nt: TGTGCCAGCAGCCGGGGGGGACTTACCGTGGGGACCCAGTACTTC
v_gene: TRBV2; j_gene: TRBJ1-5; d_gene: TRBD1; abundance: many; CDR3aa: CASSGDSRYSNQPQHF; CDR3nt: TGTGCCAGCAGTGGGGACAGCAGATATAGCAATCAGCCCCAGCATTTT
v_gene: TRBV6-1; j_gene: TRBJ1-5; d_gene: -; abundance: -; CDR3aa: CASSEAGGPNQPQHF; CDR3nt: TGTGCCAGCAGTGAAGCAGGGGGACCCAATCAGCCCCAGCATTTT
v_gene: TRBV4-3; j_gene: TRBJ2-1; d_gene: TRBD2; abundance: -; CDR3aa: CASSQGSPPSGAYNEQFF; CDR3nt: TGCGCCAGCAGCCAAGGCTCCCCCCCCAGCGGGGCTTACAATGAGCAGTTCTTC